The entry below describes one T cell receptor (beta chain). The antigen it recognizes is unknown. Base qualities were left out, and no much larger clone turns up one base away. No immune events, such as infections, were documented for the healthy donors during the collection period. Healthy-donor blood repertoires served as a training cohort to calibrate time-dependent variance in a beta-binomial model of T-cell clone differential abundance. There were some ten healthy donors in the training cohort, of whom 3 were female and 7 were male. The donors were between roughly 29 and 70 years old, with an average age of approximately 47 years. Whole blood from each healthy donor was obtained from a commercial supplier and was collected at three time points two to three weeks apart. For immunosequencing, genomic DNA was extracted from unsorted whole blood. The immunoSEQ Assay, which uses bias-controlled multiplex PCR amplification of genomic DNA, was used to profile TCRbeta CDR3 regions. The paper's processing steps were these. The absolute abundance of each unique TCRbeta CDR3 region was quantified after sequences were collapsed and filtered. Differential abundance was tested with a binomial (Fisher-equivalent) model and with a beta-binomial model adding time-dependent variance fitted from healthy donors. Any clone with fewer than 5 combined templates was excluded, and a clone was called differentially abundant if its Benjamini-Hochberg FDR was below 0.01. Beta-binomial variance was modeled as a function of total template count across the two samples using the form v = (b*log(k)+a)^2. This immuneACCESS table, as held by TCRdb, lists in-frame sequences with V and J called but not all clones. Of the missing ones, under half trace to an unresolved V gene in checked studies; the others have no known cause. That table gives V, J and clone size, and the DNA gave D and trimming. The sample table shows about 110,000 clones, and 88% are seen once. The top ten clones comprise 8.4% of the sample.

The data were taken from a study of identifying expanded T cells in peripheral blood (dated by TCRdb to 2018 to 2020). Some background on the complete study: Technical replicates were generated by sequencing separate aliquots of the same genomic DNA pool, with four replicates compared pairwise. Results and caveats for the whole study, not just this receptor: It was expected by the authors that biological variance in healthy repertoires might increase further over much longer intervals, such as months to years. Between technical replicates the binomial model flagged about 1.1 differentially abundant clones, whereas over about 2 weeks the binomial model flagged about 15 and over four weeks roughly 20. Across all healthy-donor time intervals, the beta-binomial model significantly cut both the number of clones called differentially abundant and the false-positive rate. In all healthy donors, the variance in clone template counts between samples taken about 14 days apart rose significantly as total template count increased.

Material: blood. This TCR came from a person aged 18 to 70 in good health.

The DNA is TGCAGCGTTACCCCGGACATAGGAAACACCATATATTTT. The encoded protein is CSVTPDIGNTIYF. The chain is assembled from TRBV29-1 and TRBJ1-3, and possibly TRBD1, on 5 matching bases. The CDR1 and CDR2 encoded by the germline V gene are SQVTM and ANQGSEA. Relative to germline, V is 5 bases shorter and J is 4 bases shorter, with 12 bases between their ends. The CDR3 runs 13 amino acids, cysteine and phenylalanine included. The kept DNA is CDR3 alone, 39 bases in frame from the first base.